These T cell receptor beta chains were read from a single sample in a study of neurological immune-mediated disorders. TCRdb re-derived calls from the 5' RACE reads in MiXCR, one entry per CDR3 protein. The sample holds tens of thousands of distinct CDR3 sequences, around 4.8% seen once. Sequencing input: PBMCs. The source of these receptors is a woman aged 70-85 years with multiple sclerosis. The CDR3 runs from the conserved cysteine through the conserved F or W. D genes are given only for firm matches. Only some rows state a clone size, as once, few, many or a class for expanded clones.

clone_size	j_call	v_call	d_call	cdr3_nt	cdr3_aa
few	TRBJ2-4	TRBV7-9	NA	TGTGCCAGCAGCTTAGATTCGAACATTCAGTACTTC	CASSLDSNIQYF
many	TRBJ2-3	TRBV20-1	NA	TGCAGTGCTAGCAGGACAGCTGTTAGCACAGATACGCAGTATTTT	CSASRTAVSTDTQYF
many	TRBJ2-1	TRBV10-2	NA	TGCGCCAGCAGTGAGACCTGGCCTCTGGCTGAGCAGTTCTTC	CASSETWPLAEQFF
NA	TRBJ2-1	TRBV15	NA	TGTGCCACCAGCCCTTACACCAATGAGCAGTTCTTC	CATSPYTNEQFF
many	TRBJ2-2	TRBV9	TRBD1	TGTGCCAGCAGCCCGACAGGGAACCTTAACACCGGGGAGCTGTTTTTT	CASSPTGNLNTGELFF
many	TRBJ2-2	TRBV9	TRBD2	TGTGCCAGCGAGGGCGGGAGCACCACCGGGGAGCTGTTTTTT	CASEGGSTTGELFF
many	TRBJ1-4	TRBV7-2	TRBD1	TGTGCCAGCAGCTTTAGGGGGCCGGGCGAAAAACTGTTTTTT	CASSFRGPGEKLFF
many	TRBJ2-1	TRBV12-3/TRBV12-4	NA	TGTGCCAGCAGTCTGGGAAATTACAATGAGCAGTTCTTC	CASSLGNYNEQFF
many	TRBJ2-7	TRBV3-1	TRBD1	TGTGCCAGCAGCCCCGGGACAGCGAACTACGAGCAGTACTTC	CASSPGTANYEQYF
NA	TRBJ2-7	TRBV21-1	NA	TGTGCCAGCAGCCTCTCAAAGATTTTC	CASSLSKIF
many	TRBJ2-1	TRBV20-1	TRBD2	TGCAGTGCTAGTGTCGAGCGAATCAGGACTAGCGTCTACAATGAGCAGTTCTTC	CSASVERIRTSVYNEQFF
many	TRBJ2-1	TRBV3-1	TRBD2	TGTGCCAGCAGCTGGACTAGCGGGTTAGGCCATGAGCAGTTCTTC	CASSWTSGLGHEQFF
many	TRBJ2-2	TRBV6-2/TRBV6-3	NA	TGTGCCAGCAGCCATCTGACTGTGCGGGAGCTGTTTTTT	CASSHLTVRELFF
NA	TRBJ2-2	TRBV5-1	NA	TGCGCCAGCAGCTTGCAGGGAACGAACACCGGGGAGCTGTTTTTT	CASSLQGTNTGELFF
many	TRBJ2-7	TRBV20-1	TRBD1	TGCAGTGCAACCCCGGGACAGGCATCGTCCGAGCAGTACTTC	CSATPGQASSEQYF
many	TRBJ2-1	TRBV5-1	NA	TGCGCCAGCAGCTTGGAAAGACAGGAACGGTTCTTC	CASSLERQERFF
many	TRBJ2-7	TRBV5-1	NA	TGCGCCAGCAGCTTGGAGTGGGGGCGGGCATACGAGCAGTACTTC	CASSLEWGRAYEQYF
many	TRBJ1-1	TRBV29-1	NA	TGCAGCGTCGAGGGGGGGTACACTGAAGCTTTCTTT	CSVEGGYTEAFF
many	TRBJ2-7	TRBV6-5	NA	TGTGCCAGCAGTTCTACTCTAGGGGACGAGCAGTACTTC	CASSSTLGDEQYF
many	TRBJ2-7	TRBV28	NA	TGTGCCAGCAGGTCAGGGGCGCACGAGCAGTACTTC	CASRSGAHEQYF
many	TRBJ1-3	TRBV6-5	NA	TGTGCCAGCAGTTCTAGGGTGTCTGGAAACACCATATATTTT	CASSSRVSGNTIYF
many	TRBJ1-1	TRBV7-9	NA	TGTGCCAGCAGCGCGATTAGGGGTCAGAACACTGAAGCTTTCTTT	CASSAIRGQNTEAFF
few	TRBJ2-3	TRBV18	TRBD1	TGTGCCAGCCTCACGGGGACAGGCCGCACAGATACGCAGTATTTT	CASLTGTGRTDTQYF
NA	TRBJ2-5	TRBV20-1	TRBD1	TGCAGTGACAGGACAGGGAGAGAGACCCAGTACTTC	CSDRTGRETQYF
many	TRBJ2-7	TRBV20-1	TRBD2	TGCAGTGCTAGGTTTAGCGGGAGCGGGTACGAGCAGTACTTC	CSARFSGSGYEQYF
many	TRBJ1-2	TRBV5-5	NA	TGTGCCAGCAGTTTACTAAACTCGAATGGCTACACCTTC	CASSLLNSNGYTF
few	TRBJ2-3	TRBV10-3	TRBD2	TGTGCCATCAGTTCTACCGGACTAGCGGGAGAAGCAGATACGCAGTATTTT	CAISSTGLAGEADTQYF
many	TRBJ2-7	TRBV7-9	TRBD1	TGTGCCAGCAGCTATGGACAGGGGGCAGGGGAGCAGTACTTC	CASSYGQGAGEQYF
few	TRBJ2-7	TRBV29-1	TRBD2	TGCAGCGTTGTGGGACTAGCGTTCGAGCAGTACTTC	CSVVGLAFEQYF
many	TRBJ1-1	TRBV29-1	NA	TGCAGCGGCCGGACGAACACTGAAGCTTTCTTT	CSGRTNTEAFF
many	TRBJ1-6	TRBV7-9	NA	TGTGCCAGCACCAACGAGGAGTATTCACCCCTCCACTTT	CASTNEEYSPLHF
few	TRBJ2-5	TRBV29-1	TRBD1	TGCAGCGTTGGAACAGGGGCTGGAGAGACCCAGTACTTC	CSVGTGAGETQYF
NA	TRBJ2-7	TRBV19	TRBD2	TGTGCCAGTAGTGAGAGGCCGGGACTAGCGGTTGAGCAGTACTTC	CASSERPGLAVEQYF
many	TRBJ2-7	TRBV5-1	NA	TGCGCCAGCAGCCAGCCAGCCGGGAACGAGCAGTACTTC	CASSQPAGNEQYF
many	TRBJ2-3	TRBV20-1	TRBD2	TGCAGTGCTAGGGACGCTAGCGGGAGCACAGATACGCAGTATTTT	CSARDASGSTDTQYF